This T cell receptor beta chain was observed in a study of naive and memory T cell subsets. Findings and limits, study-wide: The power law exponent of TCR abundance differed between naive and memory cells.

Cells stained for CD3, CD4, CD8, CD45RA and CD27 were sorted into four subsets. The beta constant-region primer was an equimolar mix of two oligonucleotides covering TRBC1 and TRBC2. Nested alpha and beta constant-region primers with the SP2 primer drove four PCR rounds on ligated cDNA. TCRdb re-called the UMI-ligation and nested PCR reads through MiXCR, storing one row per CDR3 protein. The sample consists of about 120,000 distinct CDR3 sequences, around a third of them appearing once. Trimming pared 5 bases from V and 10 bases from J, leaving 20 bases between. The CDR3 is 15 amino acids. CDR1 is KGHDR and CDR2 is SFDVKD in the germline V gene. On this clonotype itself: The antigen is unknown.

This clonotype originated in a human donor in good health. This sequence joins TRBV24-1 and TRBJ2-1; possibly TRBD2 for D (6 bases). The material sequenced was central memory CD4+ T cells from blood. This chain's CDR3 is CATSGRDSRLGEQFF. DNA for the CDR3: TGTGCCACCAGTGGACGGGACTCTCGTTTAGGAGAGCAGTTCTTC.